Here is one T cell receptor beta chain with its context. Its antigen remains unidentified. No base quality information exists; no much larger clone differs at one position. This sample was included in a study of technical replicates of blood from a handful of donors (dated by TCRdb to the late 2010s). Libraries were constructed by the immunoSEQ multiplex PCR assay. Drawn from immuneACCESS, this table holds only the in-frame rearrangements with V and J called that TCRdb kept. Clones are partly lost; checked studies trace under half to an unresolved V gene and leave the rest unexplained. The sample has some 87,000 clones on record, 95% to 97% of them singletons. Around 0.31% of the sample is held by the ten biggest clonotypes. The CDR3 numbers 14 residues from cysteine through phenylalanine. Of the read, only the CDR3 DNA is kept; its 42 bases are in frame from base 1. At the junction V is shortened by 1 base and J by 3 bases, with 7 bases in between. CDR1 and CDR2 are drawn from the germline V gene: SGHDN, FVKESK.

Sequencing was carried out using T cells isolated from PBMCs. The source is a human donor in good health. The sequence joins TRBV14 to TRBJ2-1; TRBD1 might be the D gene, on 5 matching bases. Here is the DNA: TGTGCCAGCAGCCAAGCAGGGCACTACAATGAGCAGTTCTTC. This encodes CASSQAGHYNEQFF.